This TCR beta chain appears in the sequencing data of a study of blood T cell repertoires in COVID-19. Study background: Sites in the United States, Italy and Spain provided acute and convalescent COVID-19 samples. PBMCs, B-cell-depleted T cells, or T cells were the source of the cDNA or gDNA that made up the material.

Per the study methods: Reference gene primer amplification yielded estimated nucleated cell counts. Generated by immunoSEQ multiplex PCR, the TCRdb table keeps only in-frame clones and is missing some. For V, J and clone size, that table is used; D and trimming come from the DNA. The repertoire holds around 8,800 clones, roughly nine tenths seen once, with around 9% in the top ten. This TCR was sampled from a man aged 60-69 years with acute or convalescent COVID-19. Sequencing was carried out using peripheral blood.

The CDR3 region is CASSYLGLAGAGELFF. The CDR3 nucleotides read TGTGCCAGCAGTTATTTAGGACTAGCGGGAGCCGGGGAGCTGTTTTTT. V usage is TRBV6-6 and J usage is TRBJ2-2; TRBD2 aligns across 13 bases. CDR3 length: 16 residues. From germline, CDR1 is MNHNY and CDR2 SVGAGI (reference sequence). V gave up 3 bases and J gave up 6 bases; unmatched junction bases: 4.